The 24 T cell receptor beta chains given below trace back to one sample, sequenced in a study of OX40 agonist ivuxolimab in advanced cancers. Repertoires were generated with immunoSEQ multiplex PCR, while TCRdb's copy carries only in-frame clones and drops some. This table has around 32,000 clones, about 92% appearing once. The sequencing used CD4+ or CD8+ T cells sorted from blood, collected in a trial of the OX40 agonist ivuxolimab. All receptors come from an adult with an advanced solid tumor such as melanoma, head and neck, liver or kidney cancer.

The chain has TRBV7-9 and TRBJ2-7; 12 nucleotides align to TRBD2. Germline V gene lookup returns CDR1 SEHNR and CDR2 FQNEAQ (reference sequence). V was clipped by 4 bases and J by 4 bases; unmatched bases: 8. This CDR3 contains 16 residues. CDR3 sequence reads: CASSSLLAGGQYEQYF. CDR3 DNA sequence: TGTGCCAGCAGCTCCTTACTAGCGGGAGGCCAATACGAGCAGTACTTC.

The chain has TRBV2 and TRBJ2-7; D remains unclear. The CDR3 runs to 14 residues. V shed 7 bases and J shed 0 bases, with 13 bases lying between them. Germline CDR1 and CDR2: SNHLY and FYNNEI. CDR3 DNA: TGTGCCAGCAAGAGTTCATACAGCTCCTACGAGCAGTACTTC. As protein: CASKSSYSSYEQYF.

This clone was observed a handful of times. The CDR3 spells CASTPQGADYGYTF. The DNA for the CDR3 is TGTGCCAGCACCCCCCAAGGGGCGGACTATGGCTACACCTTC. The chain links TRBV7-9 to TRBJ1-2; D possibly corresponds to TRBD1 (5 bases). The CDR3 covers 14 residues. With 7 bases removed from V and 3 bases from J, the gap between germline ends came to 15 bases. The germline V gene has CDR1 SEHNR and CDR2 FQNEAQ (reference sequence).

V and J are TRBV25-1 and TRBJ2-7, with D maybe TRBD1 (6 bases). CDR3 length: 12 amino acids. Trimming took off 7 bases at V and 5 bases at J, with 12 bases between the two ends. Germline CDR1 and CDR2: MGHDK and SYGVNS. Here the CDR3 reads CASTRGFDEQYF. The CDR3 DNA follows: TGTGCCAGCACTAGGGGGTTTGACGAGCAGTACTTC.

The CDR3 spells CSVDLASSYNEQFF. The CDR3 DNA is TGCAGCGTTGACTTGGCGAGCTCCTACAATGAGCAGTTCTTC. J is TRBJ2-1 and V is TRBV29-1; no firm D call. The CDR3 has 14 residues. The V end was cut by 3 bases, the J end by 0 bases, with 9 bases between. Germline V gene data show CDR1 as SQVTM and CDR2 as ANQGSEA.

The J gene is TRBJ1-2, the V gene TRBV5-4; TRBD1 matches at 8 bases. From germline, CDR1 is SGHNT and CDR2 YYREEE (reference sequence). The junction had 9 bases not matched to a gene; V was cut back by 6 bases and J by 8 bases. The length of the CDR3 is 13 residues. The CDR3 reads CASKNPGQAGYTF. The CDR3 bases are TGTGCCAGCAAAAATCCGGGACAGGCAGGCTACACCTTC.

Here the CDR3 reads CASSLISGSYEQYF. The CDR3 region has the DNA TGTGCCAGCAGCCTAATAAGTGGGTCCTACGAGCAGTACTTC. The chain employs TRBV28 and TRBJ2-7; no definite D call. Germline V gene lookup returns CDR1 MDHEN and CDR2 SYDVKM. The V end was cut by 6 bases, the J end by 1 base, with 13 bases between. The CDR3 sequence is 14 residues long. The full variable domain, its missing parts supplied by reference TRBV28 and TRBJ2-7, is DVKVTQSSRYLVKRTGEKVFLECVQDMDHENMFWYRQDPGLGLRLIYFSYDVKMKEKGDIPEGYSVSREKKERFSLILESASTNQTSMYLCASSLISGSYEQYFGPGTRLTVT.

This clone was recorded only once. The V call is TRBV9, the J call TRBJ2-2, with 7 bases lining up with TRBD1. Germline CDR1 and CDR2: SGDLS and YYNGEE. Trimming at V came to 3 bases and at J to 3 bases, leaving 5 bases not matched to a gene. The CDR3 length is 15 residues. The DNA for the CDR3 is TGTGCCAGCAGCGAGGGGGCCCCGGACACCGGGGAGCTGTTTTTT. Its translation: CASSEGAPDTGELFF.

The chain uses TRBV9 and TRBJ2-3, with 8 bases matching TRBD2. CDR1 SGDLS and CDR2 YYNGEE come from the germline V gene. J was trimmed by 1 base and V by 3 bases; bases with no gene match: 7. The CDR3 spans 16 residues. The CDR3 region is CASSAFEAGGTDTQYF. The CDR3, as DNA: TGTGCCAGCAGCGCATTTGAAGCGGGGGGCACAGATACGCAGTATTTT.

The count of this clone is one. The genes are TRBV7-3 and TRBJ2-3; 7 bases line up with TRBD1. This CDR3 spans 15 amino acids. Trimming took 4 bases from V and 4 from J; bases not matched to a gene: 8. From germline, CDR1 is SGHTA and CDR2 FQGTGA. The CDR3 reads CASSSPDRDPDTQYF. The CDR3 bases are TGTGCCAGCAGCTCGCCCGACAGGGACCCAGATACGCAGTATTTT. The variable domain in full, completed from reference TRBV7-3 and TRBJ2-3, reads GAGVSQTPSNKVTEKGKYVELRCDPISGHTALYWYRQSLGQGPEFLIYFQGTGAADDSGLPNDRFFAVRPEGSVSTLKIQRTERGDSAVYLCASSSPDRDPDTQYFGPGTRLTVL.

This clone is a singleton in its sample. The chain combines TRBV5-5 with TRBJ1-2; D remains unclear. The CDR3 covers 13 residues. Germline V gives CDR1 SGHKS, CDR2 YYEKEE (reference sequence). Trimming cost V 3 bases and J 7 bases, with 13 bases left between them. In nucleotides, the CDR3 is TGTGCCAGCAGCTCTGGGCAGCGGGTTGGCTACACCTTC. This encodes CASSSGQRVGYTF.

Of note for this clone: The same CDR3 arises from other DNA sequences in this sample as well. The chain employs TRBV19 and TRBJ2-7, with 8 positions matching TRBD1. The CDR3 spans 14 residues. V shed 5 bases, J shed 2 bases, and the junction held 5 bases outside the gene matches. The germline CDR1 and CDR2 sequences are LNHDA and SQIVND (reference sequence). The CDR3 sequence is CASSPGQGPYEQYF. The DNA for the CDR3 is TGTGCCAGTAGTCCCGGACAGGGTCCCTACGAGCAGTACTTC.

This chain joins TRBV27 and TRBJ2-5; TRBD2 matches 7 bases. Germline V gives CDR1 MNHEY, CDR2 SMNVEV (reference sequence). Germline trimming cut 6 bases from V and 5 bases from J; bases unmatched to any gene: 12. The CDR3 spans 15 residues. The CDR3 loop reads CASSKSREGGETQYF. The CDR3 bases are TGTGCCAGCAGCAAAAGCAGGGAGGGAGGGGAGACCCAGTACTTC.

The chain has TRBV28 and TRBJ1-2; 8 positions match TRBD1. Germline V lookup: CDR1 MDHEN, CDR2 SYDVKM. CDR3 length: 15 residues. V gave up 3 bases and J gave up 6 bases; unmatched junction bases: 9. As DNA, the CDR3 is TGTGCCAGCAGTTTCCCTCCGACAGGGGTGGATGGCTACACCTTC. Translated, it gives CASSFPPTGVDGYTF.

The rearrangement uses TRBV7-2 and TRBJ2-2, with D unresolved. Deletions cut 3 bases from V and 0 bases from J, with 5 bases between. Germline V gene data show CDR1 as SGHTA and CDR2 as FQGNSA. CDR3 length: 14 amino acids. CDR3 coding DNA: TGTGCCAGCAGCTTGCAGTCGAACACCGGGGAGCTGTTTTTT. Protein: CASSLQSNTGELFF.

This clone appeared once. The CDR3 reads CASSRQGAFYEQYF. CDR3 in DNA: TGTGCCAGCAGCAGACAGGGGGCGTTCTACGAGCAGTACTTC. This rearrangement joins TRBV13 to TRBJ2-7, with 10 bases that match TRBD1. CDR1 PRHDT and CDR2 FYEKMQ come from the germline V gene (reference sequence). V lost 5 bases and J lost 3; bases outside the gene matches: 4. This CDR3 contains 14 residues. The variable domain in full, with the rest retrieved from reference TRBV13 and TRBJ2-7, is AAGVIQSPRHLIKEKRETATLKCYPIPRHDTVYWYQQGPGQDPQFLISFYEKMQSDKGSIPDRFSAQQFSDYHSELNMSSLELGDSALYFCASSRQGAFYEQYFGPGTRLTVT.

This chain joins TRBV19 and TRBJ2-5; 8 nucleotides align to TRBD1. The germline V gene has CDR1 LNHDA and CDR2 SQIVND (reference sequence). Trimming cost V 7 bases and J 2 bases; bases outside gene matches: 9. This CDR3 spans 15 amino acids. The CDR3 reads CASKVRDRLQETQYF. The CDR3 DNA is TGTGCCAGTAAGGTCCGGGACAGGCTACAAGAGACCCAGTACTTC. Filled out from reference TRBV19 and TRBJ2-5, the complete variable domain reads DGGITQSPKYLFRKEGQNVTLSCEQNLNHDAMYWYRQDPGQGLRLIYYSQIVNDFQKGDIAEGYSVSREKKESFPLTVTSAQKNPTAFYLCASKVRDRLQETQYFGPGTRLLVL.

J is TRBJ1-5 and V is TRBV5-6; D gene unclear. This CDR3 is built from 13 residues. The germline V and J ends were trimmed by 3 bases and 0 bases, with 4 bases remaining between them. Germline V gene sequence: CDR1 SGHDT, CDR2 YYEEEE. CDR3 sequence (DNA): TGTGCCAGCAGCTGGGGTAGCAATCAGCCCCAGCATTTT. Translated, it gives CASSWGSNQPQHF.

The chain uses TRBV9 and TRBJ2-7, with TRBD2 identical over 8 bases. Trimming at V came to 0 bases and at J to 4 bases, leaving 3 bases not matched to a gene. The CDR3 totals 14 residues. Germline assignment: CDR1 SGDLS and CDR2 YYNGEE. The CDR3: CASSVGAGAYEQYF. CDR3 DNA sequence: TGTGCCAGCAGCGTAGGAGCGGGAGCATACGAGCAGTACTTC.

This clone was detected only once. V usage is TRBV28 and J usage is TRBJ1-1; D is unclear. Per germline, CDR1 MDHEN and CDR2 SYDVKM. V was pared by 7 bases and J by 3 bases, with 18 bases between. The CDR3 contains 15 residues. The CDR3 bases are TGTGCCAGCACCGAGGACGCGAGGTTTCACACTGAAGCTTTCTTT. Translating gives CASTEDARFHTEAFF.

CDR3 sequence reads: CASSLAITGVLHEQYF. CDR3 coding DNA: TGTGCCAGCAGCTTGGCCATTACAGGGGTTCTCCACGAGCAGTACTTC. The rearrangement joins TRBV5-6 to TRBJ2-7; 7 bases are shared with TRBD1. Per germline, CDR1 SGHDT and CDR2 YYEEEE. V lost 0 bases, J lost 5 bases, and 11 bases stayed unmatched. The CDR3 loop spans 16 amino acids.

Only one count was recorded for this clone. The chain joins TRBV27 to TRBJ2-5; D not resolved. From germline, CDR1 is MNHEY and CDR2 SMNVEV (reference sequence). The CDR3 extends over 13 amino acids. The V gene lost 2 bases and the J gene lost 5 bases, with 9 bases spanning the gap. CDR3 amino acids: CASSLNSLETQYF. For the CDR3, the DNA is TGTGCCAGCAGTTTAAACAGCCTCGAGACCCAGTACTTC.

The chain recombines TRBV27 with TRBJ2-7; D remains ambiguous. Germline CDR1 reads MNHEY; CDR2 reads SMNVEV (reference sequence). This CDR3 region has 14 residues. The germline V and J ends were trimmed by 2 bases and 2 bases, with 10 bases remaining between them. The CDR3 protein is CASSLRGVAYEQYF. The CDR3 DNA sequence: TGTGCCAGCAGTTTACGAGGAGTTGCCTACGAGCAGTACTTC.

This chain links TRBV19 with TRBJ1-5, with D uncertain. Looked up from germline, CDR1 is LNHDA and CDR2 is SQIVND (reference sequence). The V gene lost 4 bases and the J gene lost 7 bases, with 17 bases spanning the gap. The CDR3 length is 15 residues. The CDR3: CASSNHPAAQQPQHF. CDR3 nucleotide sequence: TGTGCCAGTAGTAACCACCCGGCCGCGCAACAGCCCCAGCATTTT.